Following are 6 T cell receptor beta chains from one sample sequenced in a study of cytomegalovirus exposure and HLA in healthy donors. This PCR relied on a set of 60 Vbeta primers and 13 Jbeta primers. Generated by immunoSEQ multiplex PCR, the TCRdb table keeps only in-frame clones and is missing some. There are some 89,000 clones in the sample, with around 3.4% held by the top ten. The sequenced sample consisted of PBMCs. The source is a woman younger than 45 in good health and CMV-seronegative.

The chain joins TRBV19 to TRBJ1-1, with D unresolved. The germline gives CDR1 LNHDA, CDR2 SQIVND (reference sequence). The V end lost 6 bases, the J end lost 7 bases, and 12 bases lay between the germline ends. CDR3 size: 12 residues. The CDR3 protein is CASSYRGVEAFF. CDR3 nucleotides: TGTGCCAGTAGCTACCGGGGAGTTGAAGCTTTCTTT.

V gene TRBV5-1 combines with J gene TRBJ2-2; 7 bases fit TRBD2. This CDR3 region has 16 residues. V was pared by 1 base and J by 0 bases, with 3 bases of the junction left unmatched. Looked up from germline, CDR1 is SGHRS and CDR2 is YFSETQ. The CDR3, as DNA: TGCGCCAGCAGCTTGACAGCGGGGACGAACACCGGGGAGCTGTTTTTT. It codes for CASSLTAGTNTGELFF.

The V call is TRBV2, the J call TRBJ1-4, with D uncertain. The CDR3 extends over 12 amino acids. In germline, CDR1 is SNHLY, CDR2 FYNNEI. The ends were cut back, 4 bases at V and 5 bases at J, with 5 bases in the middle. CDR3 sequence: CASSGGNEKLFF. The DNA of the CDR3 is TGTGCCAGCAGTGGAGGAAATGAAAAACTGTTTTTT.

The chain has TRBV6-1 and TRBJ1-4, with 8 bases lining up with TRBD1. CDR1 and CDR2 (germline): MNHNS, SASEGT. The CDR3 spans 14 residues. The trim removed 4 bases at V and 8 bases at J, leaving 6 bases unmatched. CDR3 in amino acids: CASSVDRVGEKLFF. CDR3 nucleotides: TGTGCCAGCAGTGTGGACAGGGTAGGGGAAAAACTGTTTTTT.

CDR3 sequence reads: CSVAGGGGRDKQYF. The CDR3 bases are TGCAGCGTTGCGGGGGGCGGCGGGCGGGATAAGCAGTACTTC. The chain is built from TRBV29-1 and TRBJ2-7, with a tentative D call TRBD2 (7 bases). Deletions cut 4 bases from V and 8 bases from J, with 21 bases between. This CDR3 spans 14 amino acids. CDR1 is SQVTM and CDR2 is ANQGSEA in the germline V gene.

The V gene is TRBV9, the J gene TRBJ2-5, with D possibly matching TRBD2 (6 bases). Germline CDR1 is SGDLS and CDR2 is YYNGEE. The CDR3 sequence is 14 residues long. The V and J ends lost 2 bases and 3 bases respectively, with 11 bases between them. The CDR3 region has the DNA TGTGCCAGCAGCGTCTGGGGGGTCAAAGAGACCCAGTACTTC. This gives the protein CASSVWGVKETQYF.